This entry features one TCR beta chain sequence. The data stem from a study of identical twins. From the 5' RACE reads, TCRdb called clonotypes with MiXCR, one entry per CDR3 protein. Among 500,000 or so distinct CDR3 sequences, 22% were seen once, and the ten largest hold around 0.9%. Trimming removed 5 bases from V and 5 bases from J, with 17 bases in between. CDR1 is SEHNR, CDR2 FQNEAQ, per germline (reference sequence). The CDR3 is 15 residues long. This same sample was also taken into another study, of T cells expressing NK-cell markers.

The receptor was derived from a woman between 18 and 29 years old in good health. What was sequenced was CD4+ T cells sorted from blood. The rearrangement uses TRBV7-9 and TRBJ2-3; D is unresolved. CDR3 DNA sequence: TGTGCCAGCAGCGTACAAAATTCCCTCGGAGATACGCAGTATTTT. Protein: CASSVQNSLGDTQYF. The full variable domain, with the rest looked up from reference TRBV7-9 and TRBJ2-3, is DTGVSQNPRHKITKRGQNVTFRCDPISEHNRLYWYRQTLGQGPEFLTYFQNEAQLEKSRLLSDRFSAERPKGSFSTLEIQRTEQGDSAMYLCASSVQNSLGDTQYFGPGTRLTVL.